Shown below are 30 T cell receptor beta chains from a single sample sequenced in a study of T cells in Graves' hyperthyroidism and ophthalmopathy. From RNA transcripts, TCR beta CDR3 regions were amplified. The primer set for the first-round RT-PCR of the TCR CDR3 was HTBI. TCRdb re-called the multiplex PCR reads through MiXCR, storing one row per CDR3 protein. This table holds around 370,000 distinct CDR3 sequences, approximately 17% found once. Specimen: blood. The receptor source for this set is a man aged 18 to 30 with Graves' ophthalmopathy.

This clonotype was found many times. The chain links TRBV6-1 to TRBJ2-3; no reliable D call. The CDR3 loop spans 15 amino acids. V dropped 3 bases and J dropped 2 bases, with 12 bases sitting between them. Germline values: CDR1 MNHNS, CDR2 SASEGT. The CDR3 coding sequence is TGTGCCAGCAGTGAGATAGCACGGCCCACAGATACGCAGTATTTT. Translated: CASSEIARPTDTQYF.

The rearrangement joins TRBV20-1 to TRBJ1-1, with a tentative D call TRBD1 (6 bases). The CDR3 sequence is 14 residues long. V lost 1 base and J lost 4, with 13 bases in between. Germline-derived CDR1 and CDR2 are DFQATT and SNEGSKA (reference sequence). DNA of the CDR3: TGCAGTGCTAGAGCTGGGGGCGGGAGCACTGAAGCTTTCTTT. The encoded protein is CSARAGGGSTEAFF.

This clonotype was counted many times. The chain combines TRBV6-1 with TRBJ2-7; D possibly uses TRBD1 or TRBD2 (5 bases each). This CDR3 region has 13 residues. Trimming removed 8 bases at V and 0 bases at J, with 11 bases between. CDR1 and CDR2 (germline): MNHNS, SASEGT. This CDR3 is CASGRETSYEQYF. The CDR3 DNA reads as TGTGCCAGCGGCAGGGAGACCTCCTACGAGCAGTACTTC.

Only a few counts were recorded for this clonotype. The chain combines TRBV19 with TRBJ1-2; no firm D call. The CDR3 is made up of 12 amino acids. The V gene's germline CDR1 is LNHDA and CDR2 SQIVND (reference sequence). Trimming pared 2 bases from V and 6 bases from J, leaving 7 bases between. CDR3 DNA sequence: TGTGCCAGTAGTATACCGGGCGATGGCTACACCTTC. The encoded protein is CASSIPGDGYTF.

This clonotype was picked up many times. V usage is TRBV7-8 and J usage is TRBJ1-5; TRBD1 aligns across 9 bases. V was pared by 5 bases and J by 3 bases, with 8 bases of the junction left unmatched. CDR1 and CDR2 from the germline V gene are SGHVS and FQNEAQ. The CDR3 loop spans 16 amino acids. CDR3 nucleotides: TGTGCCAGCAGCCCGGGACAGGGAGGGACCAATCAGCCCCAGCATTTT. This gives the protein CASSPGQGGTNQPQHF.

In this sample, this clonotype turned up a few times. Mismatch with germline at one junction end may stem from a read error. This sequence joins TRBV6-1 and TRBJ2-7; D remains ambiguous. The CDR3 totals 13 residues. Germline V CDR1 and CDR2: MNHNS, SASEGT. The CDR3 nucleotides are TGCGCCAGCAGTGACAACTTGCTCTACGAGCAGTACTTC. This codes for CASSDNLLYEQYF.

A few counts support this clonotype. This rearrangement joins TRBV20-1 to TRBJ1-3; 7 positions match TRBD1. Germline assignment: CDR1 DFQATT and CDR2 SNEGSKA (reference sequence). V dropped 1 base and J dropped 8; count of bases not matched to a gene: 8. The CDR3 length is 14 residues. The CDR3 coding sequence is TGCAGTGCTAGAGGGAGGACAGGCGGCCACACCATATATTTT. Protein product: CSARGRTGGHTIYF.

A few counts support this clonotype. The CDR3 is CASSLGQPEQFF. The CDR3 coding sequence is TGTGCCAGCAGCTTAGGCCAGCCGGAGCAGTTCTTC. The gene calls are TRBV7-8 and TRBJ2-1; D unclear. The CDR3 is 12 residues long. V lost 1 base and J lost 10, with 8 bases in between. Germline CDR1 and CDR2: SGHVS and FQNEAQ.

This clonotype was seen a few times. The chain employs TRBV4-1 and TRBJ2-5; TRBD2 aligns across 13 bases. The trim removed 0 bases at V and 4 bases at J, leaving 2 bases unmatched. CDR3 size: 16 residues. Germline V gene sequence: CDR1 MGHRA, CDR2 YSYEKL. The CDR3 reads CASSQDGLAGAETQYF. Written as DNA, the CDR3 is TGCGCCAGCAGCCAAGATGGACTAGCGGGGGCAGAGACCCAGTACTTC.

V usage is TRBV5-1 and J usage is TRBJ2-2; 13 bases map to TRBD2. After removal of 4 bases from V and 7 bases from J, the junction contained 4 bases not matched to a gene. Germline V gene sequence: CDR1 SGHRS, CDR2 YFSETQ. The CDR3 has 15 amino acids. As DNA, the CDR3 is TGCGCCAGCAGCCCGGGACTAGCGGGAAACGGGGAGCTGTTTTTT. Protein product: CASSPGLAGNGELFF.

This chain connects TRBV19 to TRBJ2-2, with D perhaps matching TRBD2 (5 bases). The V gene's germline CDR1 is LNHDA and CDR2 SQIVND (reference sequence). Deletions cut 4 bases from V and 0 bases from J, with 12 bases between. This CDR3 region has 16 residues. The CDR3 is CASSKNPGSNTGELFF. The CDR3 region has the DNA TGTGCCAGTAGTAAAAATCCGGGGTCGAACACCGGGGAGCTGTTTTTT.

V is TRBV20-1 and J is TRBJ2-7; 10 bases line up with TRBD1. The CDR3 is made up of 14 amino acids. Looked up from germline, CDR1 is DFQATT and CDR2 is SNEGSKA (reference sequence). J was trimmed by 3 bases and V by 0 bases; bases with no gene match: 2. CDR3 protein: CSARDGQGVYEQYF. CDR3 DNA sequence: TGCAGTGCTAGAGATGGACAGGGGGTCTACGAGCAGTACTTC.

This clonotype was counted at least ten times. This chain connects TRBV5-1 to TRBJ1-2, with D perhaps TRBD1 (6 bases). Deletions cut 1 base from V and 6 bases from J, with 13 bases between. Looked up from germline, CDR1 is SGHRS and CDR2 is YFSETQ. This CDR3 has 14 residues. The CDR3: CASSLNRDINGYTF. In DNA form, the CDR3 reads TGCGCCAGCAGCTTGAACAGGGATATTAATGGCTACACCTTC.

DNA of the CDR3: TGTGCCAGCAGTCGGGACGGCCATCAGCCCCAGCATTTT. Amino acids: CASSRDGHQPQHF. The chain carries TRBV12-3 or TRBV12-4 and TRBJ1-5; D perhaps matches TRBD1 (5 bases). V was pared by 5 bases and J by 5 bases, with 10 bases between. The CDR3 is made up of 13 amino acids.

The chain has TRBV5-6 and TRBJ1-3, with D perhaps matching TRBD1 (6 bases). The germline V gene has CDR1 SGHDT and CDR2 YYEEEE. V shed 3 bases and J shed 2 bases, with 9 bases lying between them. The CDR3 extends over 14 amino acids. The CDR3: CASSSDSAGNTIYF. Written as DNA, the CDR3 is TGTGCCAGCAGCTCGGACAGCGCTGGAAACACCATATATTTT.

This clonotype was observed at least ten times. This chain uses TRBV5-6 with TRBJ1-2; TRBD1 aligns across 8 bases. V gave up 4 bases and J gave up 4 bases; unmatched junction bases: 9. The CDR3 runs to 15 residues. CDR1 is SGHDT and CDR2 is YYEEEE in the germline V gene. CDR3: CASSASDRGGYGYTF. In DNA, the CDR3 is TGTGCCAGCAGCGCCTCAGACAGGGGCGGCTATGGCTACACCTTC.

This clonotype was counted at least ten times. The genes are TRBV7-3 and TRBJ2-3; possible D gene TRBD2, 6 bases. Germline CDR1 and CDR2: SGHTA and FQGTGA. This CDR3 is built from 18 residues. V lost 3 bases and J 2 bases, leaving 21 bases between the germline ends. CDR3 DNA: TGTGCCAGCAGCTTCGGGGTAGTGGAGGGAGGTTTCACAGATACGCAGTATTTT. It encodes CASSFGVVEGGFTDTQYF.

On this clonotype itself: A much larger clone lies a single base off, so this may be a read error. V and J are TRBV5-6 and TRBJ2-2; D is ambiguous. CDR3 length: 12 residues. CDR1 is SGHDT, CDR2 YYEEEE, per germline. The germline V and J ends were trimmed by 5 bases and 4 bases, with 6 bases remaining between them. CDR3 residues: CASSRSTGELFF. The CDR3 DNA reads as TGTGCCAGCAGTAGGAGCACCGGGGAGCTGTTTTTT.

The V and J genes are TRBV7-4 and TRBJ1-3; D remains unclear. The ends were cut back, 3 bases at V and 16 bases at J, with 13 bases in the middle. Germline lookup yields CDR1 SGHVT and CDR2 SQSDAQ. The CDR3 is 11 residues long. The CDR3, as DNA: TGTGCCAGCAGCTTTGGCCTCCCCGTTTATTTT. Translating gives CASSFGLPVYF.

The chain is built from TRBV5-5 and TRBJ2-7, with 9 bases that match TRBD1. V trimming: 4 bases; J trimming: 1 base; junction bases outside the gene matches: 6. Germline values: CDR1 SGHKS, CDR2 YYEKEE (reference sequence). This CDR3 region has 15 residues. CDR3 nucleotide sequence: TGTGCCAGCAGCATTACCGGGACAGGGTCCTACGAGCAGTACTTC. It is translated as CASSITGTGSYEQYF.

In its sample, this clonotype was seen a few times. V gene TRBV24-1 combines with J gene TRBJ1-5; TRBD1 might be the D (6 bases). Germline CDR1 KGHDR, CDR2 SFDVKD. Trimming took 3 bases from V and 7 from J, leaving 12 bases between them. The CDR3 runs 14 residues. The CDR3 here is CATSDGGGGQPQHF. CDR3 DNA: TGTGCCACCAGTGATGGGGGTGGGGGCCAGCCCCAGCATTTT.

This clonotype showed up many times. The genes are TRBV18 and TRBJ1-1; D remains ambiguous. The CDR3 covers 14 residues. Germline values: CDR1 KGHSH, CDR2 LQKENI. V was pared by 3 bases and J by 1 base, with 9 bases between. The CDR3 DNA is TGTGCCAGCTCACCGGGAGCGCCGAACACTGAAGCTTTCTTT. Translated, it gives CASSPGAPNTEAFF. Complete variable domain (other parts from reference TRBV18 and TRBJ1-1): NAGVMQNPRHLVRRRGQEARLRCSPMKGHSHVYWYRQLPEEGLKFMVYLQKENIIDESGMPKERFSAEFPKEGPSILRIQQVVRGDSAAYFCASSPGAPNTEAFFGQGTRLTVV.

This chain links TRBV7-9 with TRBJ2-7; TRBD1 aligns across 9 bases. CDR1 and CDR2 from the germline V gene are SEHNR and FQNEAQ (reference sequence). Trimming took 5 bases from V and 0 from J; bases not matched to a gene: 5. The CDR3 is 15 residues long. In nucleotides, the CDR3 is TGTGCCAGCAGCAAAGGACAGGGGAGCTCCTACGAGCAGTACTTC. It translates to CASSKGQGSSYEQYF. The variable domain in full, with the rest retrieved from reference TRBV7-9 and TRBJ2-7, is DTGVSQNPRHKITKRGQNVTFRCDPISEHNRLYWYRQTLGQGPEFLTYFQNEAQLEKSRLLSDRFSAERPKGSFSTLEIQRTEQGDSAMYLCASSKGQGSSYEQYFGPGTRLTVT.

Notes on this clonotype: At one end, the junction sequence differs from germline, possibly due to a read error. V is TRBV6-2 or TRBV6-3 and J is TRBJ1-4; D gene uncertain. The CDR3 is 13 amino acids. The germline gives CDR1 MNHEY, CDR2 SVGEGT. The CDR3 nucleotides read TGTGCCAGCACCTCAAGTCTGGATGAAAACCTGTTTTTT. Amino acids: CASTSSLDENLFF.

The chain is built from TRBV28 and TRBJ1-2; D might be TRBD1 (6 bases). The germline gives CDR1 MDHEN, CDR2 SYDVKM. The CDR3 is 12 amino acids. The germline V and J ends were trimmed by 11 bases and 4 bases, with 14 bases remaining between them. The CDR3 reads CASGQLPYGYTF. In nucleotides, the CDR3 is TGTGCCTCCGGACAGTTACCCTATGGCTACACCTTC.

This clonotype turned up a few times. This chain connects TRBV20-1 to TRBJ1-2; D call uncertain. Trimming removed 5 bases at V and 4 bases at J, with 2 bases between. Per germline, CDR1 DFQATT and CDR2 SNEGSKA (reference sequence). The CDR3 is made up of 9 amino acids. The CDR3 sequence: CSAPYGYTF. DNA of the CDR3: TGCAGTGCTCCCTATGGCTACACCTTC.

This clonotype was seen more than once but under ten times. CDR3 in DNA: TGCGCCAGCAGGCTCCCAAACAGGGATTCAAACACCGGGGAGCTGTTTTTT. Its protein is CASRLPNRDSNTGELFF. The V gene is TRBV5-1, the J gene TRBJ2-2; perhaps TRBD1 as D (6 bases). The CDR3 loop spans 17 amino acids. Per germline, CDR1 SGHRS and CDR2 YFSETQ. V dropped 5 bases and J dropped 2 bases, with 19 bases sitting between them.

The chain carries TRBV5-6 and TRBJ1-6; D gene ambiguous. Trimming shortened V by 0 bases and J by 9 bases, and 7 bases separated the two germline ends. Germline CDR1 and CDR2: SGHDT and YYEEEE. The CDR3 extends over 13 amino acids. The CDR3 reads CASSLEGFSPLHF. CDR3 nucleotides: TGTGCCAGCAGCTTGGAGGGTTTTTCACCCCTCCACTTT.

In its sample, this clonotype was seen a few times. The rearrangement joins TRBV5-1 to TRBJ1-1; D is unclear. Looked up from germline, CDR1 is SGHRS and CDR2 is YFSETQ. The CDR3 contains 14 residues. Trimming shortened V by 1 base and J by 0 bases, and 7 bases separated the two germline ends. The CDR3 nucleotides are TGCGCCAGCAGCTTGCAACAGTTGAACACTGAAGCTTTCTTT. Amino acids: CASSLQQLNTEAFF. The full variable domain, rest sourced from reference TRBV5-1 and TRBJ1-1, is KAGVTQTPRYLIKTRGQQVTLSCSPISGHRSVSWYQQTPGQGLQFLFEYFSETQRNKGNFPGRFSGRQFSNSRSEMNVSTLELGDSALYLCASSLQQLNTEAFFGQGTRLTVV.

This chain uses TRBV25-1 with TRBJ1-1; D gene unclear. Germline loops: CDR1 MGHDK, CDR2 SYGVNS. The CDR3 is made up of 15 amino acids. The V end was cut by 8 bases, the J end by 1 base, with 17 bases between. The CDR3 region has the DNA TGTGCCAGCTCCCTGTCGATCTTTCCGAACACTGAAGCTTTCTTT. Translating it yields CASSLSIFPNTEAFF.